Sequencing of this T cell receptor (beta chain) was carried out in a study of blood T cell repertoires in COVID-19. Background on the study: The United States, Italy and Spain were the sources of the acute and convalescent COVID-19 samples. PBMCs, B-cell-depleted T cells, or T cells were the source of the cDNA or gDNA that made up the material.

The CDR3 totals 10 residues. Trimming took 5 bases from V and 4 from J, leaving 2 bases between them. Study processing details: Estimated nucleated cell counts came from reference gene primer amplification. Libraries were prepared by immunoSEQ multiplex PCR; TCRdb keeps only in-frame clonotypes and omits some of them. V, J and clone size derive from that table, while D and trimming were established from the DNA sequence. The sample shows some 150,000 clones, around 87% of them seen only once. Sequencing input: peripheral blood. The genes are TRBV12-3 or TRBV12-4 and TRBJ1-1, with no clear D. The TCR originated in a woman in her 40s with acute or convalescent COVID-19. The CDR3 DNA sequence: TGTGCCAGCAGTCGCACTGAAGCTTTCTTT. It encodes CASSRTEAFF.